These T cell receptor beta chains were read from a single sample in a study of regulatory T cells in long-lasting Graves disease. TCRdb itself ran the multiplex PCR reads through MiXCR, one entry per CDR3 protein. The data contain 400,000 to 650,000 distinct CDR3 sequences, around 15% of them singletons. These data are also associated with another study on T cells in Graves' hyperthyroidism and ophthalmopathy.

Here the sequenced sample was peripheral blood mononuclear cells (PBMCs), taken at new diagnosis, from a patient treated with antithyroid drugs. All receptors come from a middle-aged woman with Graves disease. Each CDR3 is given with its conserved first and last residue. The D gene is left open where the match is weak. The size field is filled for only some rows; it gives once, few, many or a size class.

v_gene	abundance	j_gene	d_gene	CDR3aa	CDR3nt
TRBV20-1	many	TRBJ1-5	TRBD1	CSARDGRGNQPQHF	TGCAGTGCTAGAGATGGCAGGGGGAATCAGCCCCAGCATTTT
TRBV7-8	many	TRBJ2-7	TRBD2	CASSLTSGASYSYEQYF	TGTGCCAGCAGCTTGACTAGCGGGGCCTCCTACTCCTACGAGCAGTACTTC
TRBV6-5	-	TRBJ1-6	TRBD1	CASSYSDRVVHNSPLHF	TGTGCCAGCAGTTACTCAGACAGGGTGGTTCATAATTCACCCCTCCACTTT
TRBV11-2	many	TRBJ2-2	-	CASRGIRIDTGELFF	TGTGCCAGCAGGGGGATCAGGATAGACACCGGGGAGCTGTTTTTT
TRBV5-4	-	TRBJ2-1	-	CASSLDSQGEQFF	TGTGCCAGCAGCTTAGACAGCCAGGGTGAGCAGTTCTTC
TRBV30	-	TRBJ1-3	TRBD1	CAWDRGRRGNTIYF	TGTGCCTGGGACAGGGGCAGACGTGGAAACACCATATATTTT
TRBV19	few	TRBJ1-5	-	CASQRVQGNQPQHF	TGTGCCAGTCAAAGGGTCCAAGGAAATCAGCCCCAGCATTTT
TRBV11-2	-	TRBJ2-7	-	CASSLVGTAYEQYF	TGTGCCAGCAGCTTAGTTGGGACCGCCTACGAGCAGTACTTC
TRBV7-9	-	TRBJ2-7	-	CASSRSTGHEQYF	TGTGCCAGCAGCCGATCGACAGGCCACGAGCAGTACTTC
TRBV28	many	TRBJ1-2	-	CASSIRTVTNYGYTF	TGTGCCAGCAGTATTAGGACGGTGACTAACTATGGCTACACCTTC
TRBV6-1	few	TRBJ2-3	TRBD1	CASSQDRGWDTQYF	TGTGCCAGCAGTCAAGACAGGGGATGGGATACGCAGTATTTT
TRBV12-3/TRBV12-4	many	TRBJ1-1	TRBD1	CASSPGGAAEAFF	TGTGCCAGCAGTCCAGGGGGCGCGGCGGAAGCTTTCTTT
TRBV30	many	TRBJ1-1	-	CAWSVSGKNTEAFF	TGTGCCTGGAGTGTTTCCGGGAAAAACACTGAAGCTTTCTTT
TRBV7-9	many	TRBJ1-4	-	CASSPPEGTANEKLFF	TGTGCCAGCAGCCCTCCGGAGGGGACGGCTAATGAAAAACTGTTTTTT
TRBV19	-	TRBJ1-2	TRBD1	CASTSGGRGNGYTF	TGTGCCAGTACTTCCGGGGGCAGGGGGAATGGCTACACCTTC
TRBV19	-	TRBJ1-5	-	CASSIDSGLYQPQHF	TGTGCCAGTAGTATTGACAGTGGACTCTATCAGCCCCAGCATTTT
TRBV2	many	TRBJ2-3	-	CASKRGLGGNTDTQYF	TGTGCCAGCAAAAGGGGGTTGGGGGGCAACACAGATACGCAGTATTTT
TRBV10-2	many	TRBJ2-3	-	CASRKGGGTDTQYF	TGCGCCAGCAGGAAGGGGGGGGGCACAGATACGCAGTATTTT
TRBV6-1	few	TRBJ1-2	-	CASSEARERGYTF	TGTGCCAGCAGTGAAGCTCGCGAACGGGGCTACACCTTC
TRBV28	many	TRBJ2-3	-	CASSLWGTRTDTQYF	TGTGCCAGCAGTTTATGGGGGACTCGCACAGATACGCAGTATTTT